Shown below are 14 T cell receptor beta chains from a single sample sequenced in a study of regulatory T cells in long-lasting Graves disease. Documented time point: newly diagnosed GD, antithyroid drugs for less than 3 months. PBMC RNA was the source of the TCR library. Both iRepertoire HTBI primers and Arm-PCR of CDR3 regions were used to build the TCR beta libraries. TCRdb re-derived calls from the multiplex PCR reads in MiXCR, one entry per CDR3 protein. The sample consists of about 350,000 distinct CDR3 sequences, over 15% of them appearing once. A further study also used this sample, focusing on T cells in Graves' hyperthyroidism and ophthalmopathy.

Material: peripheral blood mononuclear cells (PBMCs), obtained at new diagnosis, from a patient treated with antithyroid drugs. All receptors derive from a man aged 40-50 years with Graves disease.

This clonotype was detected ten times or more. V usage is TRBV28 and J usage is TRBJ2-1, with 11 bases lining up with TRBD2. CDR3 length: 15 residues. The germline CDR1 and CDR2 sequences are MDHEN and SYDVKM. V was clipped by 6 bases and J by 7 bases; unmatched bases: 8. CDR3 amino acids: CASRLLAGGRNEQFF. The CDR3 nucleotides read TGTGCCAGCAGACTCTTAGCGGGGGGGCGGAATGAGCAGTTCTTC.

The rearrangement joins TRBV4-1 to TRBJ1-1, with D unclear. This CDR3 comprises 18 residues. The V gene's germline CDR1 is MGHRA and CDR2 YSYEKL. The V end lost 0 bases, the J end lost 1 base, and 18 bases lay between the germline ends. CDR3 DNA: TGCGCCAGCAGCCAAGAAAGTGGACTCCAACTGGGGAACACTGAAGCTTTCTTT. It is translated as CASSQESGLQLGNTEAFF.

This clonotype came up a few times. A read error may produce the germline difference seen at one junction end. The V gene is TRBV11-1, the J gene TRBJ2-4; tentative D call: TRBD2 (6 bases). The CDR3 runs 15 residues. From germline, CDR1 is SGHAT and CDR2 FQDESV (reference sequence). CDR3 sequence (DNA): TGCGCCAGCAGCCACCCTAGCGCCCACTTAAACATTCAGTACTTC. It translates to CASSHPSAHLNIQYF.

This clonotype has just a few counts. The chain employs TRBV20-1 and TRBJ2-5; perhaps TRBD1 as D (7 bases). Germline V gene sequence: CDR1 DFQATT, CDR2 SNEGSKA (reference sequence). The CDR3 sequence is 15 residues long. Trimming shortened V by 0 bases and J by 5 bases, and 16 bases separated the two germline ends. Here the CDR3 DNA reads TGCAGTGCTAGAGATCAAGGGGCAGGGGGGGAGACCCAGTACTTC. It yields the protein CSARDQGAGGETQYF.

This clonotype was counted at least ten times. The chain couples TRBV20-1 to TRBJ1-1; no clear D gene. V was trimmed by 0 bases and J by 3 bases, leaving 5 bases between them. Germline CDR1 reads DFQATT; CDR2 reads SNEGSKA (reference sequence). This CDR3 has 12 amino acids. The CDR3 reads CSAREAYTEAFF. CDR3 DNA sequence: TGCAGTGCTAGAGAGGCGTACACTGAAGCTTTCTTT.

This clonotype showed up many times. J is TRBJ2-5 and V is TRBV2; D is undetermined. With 4 bases removed from V and 4 bases from J, the gap between germline ends came to 10 bases. Germline CDR1 and CDR2: SNHLY and FYNNEI. This CDR3 comprises 13 residues. CDR3 nucleotide sequence: TGTGCCAGCAGTGGGCAGAAAGGAGAGACCCAGTACTTC. It translates to CASSGQKGETQYF.

There are many counts of this clonotype. This chain links TRBV3-1 with TRBJ1-2, with no clear D. This CDR3 contains 15 residues. The V end was cut by 4 bases, the J end by 5 bases, with 17 bases between. CDR1 and CDR2 from the germline V gene are LGHDT and YNNKEL (reference sequence). This CDR3 is CASSRRMATLYGYTF. The CDR3 DNA sequence: TGTGCCAGCAGCCGCCGGATGGCCACCCTGTATGGCTACACCTTC.

The genes are TRBV19 and TRBJ1-3; D is unresolved. CDR1 is LNHDA, CDR2 SQIVND, per germline (reference sequence). Trimming took 6 bases from V and 3 from J, leaving 21 bases between them. The CDR3 sequence is 17 residues long. Here the CDR3 DNA reads TGTGCCAGTAGCAAAATGGGTGTGGCGGATGGTGGAAACACCATATATTTT. It codes for CASSKMGVADGGNTIYF. The full variable domain, its missing parts supplied by reference TRBV19 and TRBJ1-3, is DGGITQSPKYLFRKEGQNVTLSCEQNLNHDAMYWYRQDPGQGLRLIYYSQIVNDFQKGDIAEGYSVSREKKESFPLTVTSAQKNPTAFYLCASSKMGVADGGNTIYFGEGSWLTVV.

This clonotype was detected ten times or more. The chain combines TRBV7-8 with TRBJ1-5; the D gene is possibly TRBD1 (6 bases). The CDR3 is 16 residues long. CDR1 and CDR2 from the germline V gene are SGHVS and FQNEAQ. Trimming stripped 5 bases from V and 1 base from J, with 15 bases between. The CDR3 is CASSPEGHTSNQPQHF. The DNA for the CDR3 is TGTGCCAGCAGCCCCGAGGGACATACGAGCAATCAGCCCCAGCATTTT.

The chain links TRBV3-1 to TRBJ2-1; 10 nucleotides align to TRBD2. The CDR3 sequence is 17 residues long. With 2 bases clipped from V and 8 bases from J, the junction kept 12 bases outside the gene matches. Germline-derived CDR1 and CDR2 are LGHDT and YNNKEL (reference sequence). CDR3 residues: CASSQLAWASGGDEQFF. The CDR3 nucleotides read TGTGCCAGCAGCCAATTGGCTTGGGCTAGCGGGGGCGATGAGCAGTTCTTC.

The CDR3 DNA reads TGTGCCAGCAGCCCGTCAGCGGGGGGAGGCACAGATACGCAGTATTTT. Amino acid sequence: CASSPSAGGGTDTQYF. The genes are TRBV7-2 and TRBJ2-3; TRBD2 aligns across 9 bases. The CDR3 loop spans 16 amino acids. The J segment lost 1 base and the V segment lost 5 bases, leaving 7 bases of the junction unmatched. CDR1 and CDR2 from the germline V gene are SGHTA and FQGNSA.

This clonotype came up many times. V is TRBV28 and J is TRBJ2-7; unclear D gene. V was pared by 5 bases and J by 2 bases, with 16 bases between. The germline V gene encodes CDR1 MDHEN and CDR2 SYDVKM. The CDR3 extends over 15 amino acids. In DNA form, the CDR3 reads TGTGCCAGCAGTAATATAGGCTGGGTGCCCTACGAGCAGTACTTC. It specifies CASSNIGWVPYEQYF. The full variable domain, its missing parts supplied by reference TRBV28 and TRBJ2-7, is DVKVTQSSRYLVKRTGEKVFLECVQDMDHENMFWYRQDPGLGLRLIYFSYDVKMKEKGDIPEGYSVSREKKERFSLILESASTNQTSMYLCASSNIGWVPYEQYFGPGTRLTVT.

CDR3 amino acids: CASSQDGNFGEQFF. The DNA of the CDR3 is TGCGCCAGCAGCCAAGACGGGAATTTTGGTGAGCAGTTCTTC. The genes are TRBV4-3 and TRBJ2-1, with TRBD2 as a possible D gene (5 bases). The germline V gene encodes CDR1 LGHNA and CDR2 YSLEER. Trimming pared 0 bases from V and 9 bases from J, leaving 12 bases between. CDR3 size: 14 residues.

V gene TRBV28 combines with J gene TRBJ1-2, with TRBD1 identical over 7 bases. This CDR3 is 15 amino acids long. CDR1 and CDR2 (germline): MDHEN, SYDVKM. The trim removed 2 bases at V and 2 bases at J, leaving 5 bases unmatched. CDR3 loop: CASSLKGGPNYGYTF. CDR3 DNA sequence: TGTGCCAGCAGTTTAAAAGGGGGCCCGAACTATGGCTACACCTTC.